This note documents a single T cell receptor beta chain sequence. Its cognate antigen is unknown. The data originate from a study of shared clonotypes between healthy human individuals. Study results and limitations: Investigators expected sequencing depth to affect clonotype sharing among donors. It was only blood that was sampled, and tissue repertoires likely differ.

Some clones are missing from TCRdb's copy, which holds only in-frame ones; the method was immunoSEQ multiplex PCR. The sample carries hundreds of thousands of clones, roughly 77% recorded once. There are 13 residues in the CDR3. Trimming pared 6 bases from V and 4 bases from J, leaving 14 bases between. Germline values: CDR1 SQVTM, CDR2 ANQGSEA. The TCR sequence derives from a woman aged 35 to 49 in good health. Some clones in this sample may be carry-over from other donors' samples. This chain uses TRBV29-1 with TRBJ2-3, with D uncertain. Sequenced sample: PBMCs. The CDR3 nucleotides read TGCAGCGTCGGTCAGGCGAACGCAGATACGCAGTATTTT. Translation: CSVGQANADTQYF.